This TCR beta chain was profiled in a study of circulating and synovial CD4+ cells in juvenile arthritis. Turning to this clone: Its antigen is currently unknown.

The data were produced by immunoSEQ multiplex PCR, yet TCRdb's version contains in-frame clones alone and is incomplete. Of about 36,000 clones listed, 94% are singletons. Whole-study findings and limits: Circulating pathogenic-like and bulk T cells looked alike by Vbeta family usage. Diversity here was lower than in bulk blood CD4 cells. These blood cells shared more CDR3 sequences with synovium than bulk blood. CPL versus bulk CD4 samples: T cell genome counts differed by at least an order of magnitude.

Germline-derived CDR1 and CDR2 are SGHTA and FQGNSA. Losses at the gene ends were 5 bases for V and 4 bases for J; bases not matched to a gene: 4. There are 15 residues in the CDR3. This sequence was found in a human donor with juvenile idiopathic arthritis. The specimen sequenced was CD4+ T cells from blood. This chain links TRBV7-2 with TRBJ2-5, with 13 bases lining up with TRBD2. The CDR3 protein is CASSTRLAGGETQYF. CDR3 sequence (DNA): TGTGCCAGCAGCACCAGACTAGCGGGGGGAGAGACCCAGTACTTC.